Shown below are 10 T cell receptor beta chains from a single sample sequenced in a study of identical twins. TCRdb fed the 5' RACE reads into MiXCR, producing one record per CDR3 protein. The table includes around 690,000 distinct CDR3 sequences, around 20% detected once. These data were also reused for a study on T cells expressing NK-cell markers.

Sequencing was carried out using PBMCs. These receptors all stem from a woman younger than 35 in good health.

As DNA, the CDR3 is TGTGCCAGCAGTTTGAGCAGAAACACCATATATTTT. It yields the protein CASSLSRNTIYF. The chain carries TRBV12-3 or TRBV12-4 and TRBJ1-3; unclear D gene. CDR3 length equals 12 residues. The V end lost 3 bases, the J end lost 5 bases, and 5 bases lay between the germline ends.

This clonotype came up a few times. The DNA of the CDR3 is TGTGCCAGCAGCGCGGACAGGGGGCTCTACAATGAGCAGTTCTTC. It yields the protein CASSADRGLYNEQFF. The chain uses TRBV7-2 and TRBJ2-1; 11 positions agree with TRBD1. V dropped 5 bases and J dropped 3; count of bases not matched to a gene: 3. The CDR3 has 15 residues. Germline-derived CDR1 and CDR2 are SGHTA and FQGNSA. The full variable domain, in which reference TRBV7-2 and TRBJ2-1 provide the parts outside the CDR3, is GAGVSQSPSNKVTEKGKDVELRCDPISGHTALYWYRQSLGQGLEFLIYFQGNSAPDKSGLPSDRFSAERTGGSVSTLTIQRTQQEDSAVYLCASSADRGLYNEQFFGPGTRLTVL.

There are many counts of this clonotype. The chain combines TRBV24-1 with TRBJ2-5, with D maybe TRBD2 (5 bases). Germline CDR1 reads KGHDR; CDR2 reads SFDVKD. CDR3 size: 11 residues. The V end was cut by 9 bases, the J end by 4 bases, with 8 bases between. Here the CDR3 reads CATGSGETQYF. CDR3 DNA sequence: TGTGCCACCGGGAGTGGAGAGACCCAGTACTTC.

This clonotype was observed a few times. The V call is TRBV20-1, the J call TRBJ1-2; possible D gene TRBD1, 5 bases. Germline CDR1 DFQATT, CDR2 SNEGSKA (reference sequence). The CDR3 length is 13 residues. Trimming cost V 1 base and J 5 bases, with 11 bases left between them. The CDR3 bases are TGCAGTGCTAGAGTCCCAGGGCATTATGGCTACACCTTC. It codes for CSARVPGHYGYTF.

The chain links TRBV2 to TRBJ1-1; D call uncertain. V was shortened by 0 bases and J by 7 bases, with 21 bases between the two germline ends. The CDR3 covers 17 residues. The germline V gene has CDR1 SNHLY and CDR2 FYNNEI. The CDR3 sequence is CASSEAPIGSGDFEAFF. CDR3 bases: TGTGCCAGCAGTGAAGCCCCGATCGGATCCGGAGACTTTGAAGCTTTCTTT.

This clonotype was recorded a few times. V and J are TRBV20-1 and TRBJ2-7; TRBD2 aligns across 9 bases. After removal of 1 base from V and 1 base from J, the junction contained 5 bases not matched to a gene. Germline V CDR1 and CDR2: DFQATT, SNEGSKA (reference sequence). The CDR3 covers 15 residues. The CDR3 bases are TGCAGTGCTAGAGTTCCGGGACTAGCTTCCTACGAGCAGTACTTC. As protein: CSARVPGLASYEQYF.

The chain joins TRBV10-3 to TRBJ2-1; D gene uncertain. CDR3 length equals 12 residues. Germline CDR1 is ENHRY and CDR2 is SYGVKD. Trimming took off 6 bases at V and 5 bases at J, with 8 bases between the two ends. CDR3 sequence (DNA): TGTGCCATCAGCCTGCAAAACAATGAGCAGTTCTTC. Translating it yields CAISLQNNEQFF.

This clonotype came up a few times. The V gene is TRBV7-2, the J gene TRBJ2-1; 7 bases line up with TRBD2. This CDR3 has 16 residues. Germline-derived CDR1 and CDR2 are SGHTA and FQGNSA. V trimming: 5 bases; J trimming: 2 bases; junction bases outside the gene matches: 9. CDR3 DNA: TGTGCCAGCAGCGGACCGCCGGGACTACCCTACAATGAGCAGTTCTTC. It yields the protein CASSGPPGLPYNEQFF.

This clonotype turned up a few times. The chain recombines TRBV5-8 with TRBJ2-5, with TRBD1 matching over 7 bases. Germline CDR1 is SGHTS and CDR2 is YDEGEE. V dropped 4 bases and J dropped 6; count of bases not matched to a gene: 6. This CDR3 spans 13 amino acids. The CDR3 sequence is CASSLGQEKTQYF. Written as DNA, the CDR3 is TGTGCCAGCAGCCTAGGACAGGAGAAGACCCAGTACTTC.

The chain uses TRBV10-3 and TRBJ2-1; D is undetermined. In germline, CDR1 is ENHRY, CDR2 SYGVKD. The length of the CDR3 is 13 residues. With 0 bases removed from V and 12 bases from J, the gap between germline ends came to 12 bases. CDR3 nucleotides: TGTGCCATCAGTGAGTCGTACGAGATTCGGCAGTTCTTC. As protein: CAISESYEIRQFF.